This is a list of T cell receptor beta chains from one sample in a study of technical replicates of blood from a few donors. The repertoire was sequenced with immunoSEQ multiplex PCR; TCRdb's copy has only in-frame clones and lacks some. This sample has about 59,000 clones, with 93% found just once. The sequenced sample was PBMCs. These receptors were collected from a human donor in good health. Some clones in this sample may be carry-over from other donors' samples. Each CDR3 is given with its conserved first and last residue. The order of the fields is D gene, clone size, V gene, J gene, CDR3 protein, CDR3 DNA. D genes are given only for firm matches. Clone size is stated in some rows and not others, as once, few, many or a class when expanded.

D gene: NA
clone size: NA
V gene: TRBV5-1
J gene: TRBJ1-2
CDR3 protein: CASTLEGDRGYTF
CDR3 DNA: TGCGCCAGCACCTTGGAGGGAGATCGAGGCTACACCTTC

D gene: NA
clone size: NA
V gene: TRBV14
J gene: TRBJ2-1
CDR3 protein: CASSQQGQVGGKFF
CDR3 DNA: TGTGCCAGCAGCCAACAGGGGCAGGTTGGGGGCAAGTTCTTC

D gene: NA
clone size: NA
V gene: TRBV7-9
J gene: TRBJ1-1
CDR3 protein: CASSPAGNTEAFF
CDR3 DNA: TGTGCCAGCAGCCCGGCAGGGAACACTGAAGCTTTCTTT

D gene: TRBD1
clone size: NA
V gene: TRBV11-2
J gene: TRBJ2-5
CDR3 protein: CASSLGTGQETQYF
CDR3 DNA: TGTGCCAGCAGCTTAGGGACAGGACAAGAGACCCAGTACTTC

D gene: TRBD1
clone size: NA
V gene: TRBV7-3
J gene: TRBJ1-3
CDR3 protein: CASSSQGAAGNTIYF
CDR3 DNA: TGTGCCAGCAGCTCACAGGGGGCCGCTGGAAACACCATATATTTT

D gene: NA
clone size: once
V gene: TRBV5-1
J gene: TRBJ1-1
CDR3 protein: CASSIGSNTEAFF
CDR3 DNA: TGCGCCAGCAGTATCGGGTCAAACACTGAAGCTTTCTTT

D gene: TRBD1
clone size: NA
V gene: TRBV9
J gene: TRBJ1-2
CDR3 protein: CASEGQSNYGYTF
CDR3 DNA: TGTGCCAGCGAGGGACAGTCTAACTATGGCTACACCTTC

D gene: NA
clone size: NA
V gene: TRBV2
J gene: TRBJ2-1
CDR3 protein: CATKGAGGSYNEQFF
CDR3 DNA: TGTGCCACGAAGGGGGCGGGAGGCTCCTACAATGAGCAGTTCTTC

D gene: NA
clone size: NA
V gene: TRBV7-2
J gene: TRBJ2-5
CDR3 protein: CASSLEGRDWETQYF
CDR3 DNA: TGTGCCAGCAGCTTAGAGGGGCGGGACTGGGAGACCCAGTACTTC

D gene: TRBD2
clone size: NA
V gene: TRBV4-2
J gene: TRBJ2-7
CDR3 protein: CASSPGLALYEQYF
CDR3 DNA: TGTGCCAGCAGCCCGGGACTAGCGCTCTACGAGCAGTACTTC

D gene: NA
clone size: NA
V gene: TRBV7-8
J gene: TRBJ1-2
CDR3 protein: CASSLQGGIPPYGYTF
CDR3 DNA: TGTGCCAGCAGCCTACAAGGGGGAATCCCCCCATATGGCTACACCTTC

D gene: TRBD1
clone size: NA
V gene: TRBV11-3
J gene: TRBJ2-7
CDR3 protein: CASSRTGASDEQYF
CDR3 DNA: TGTGCCAGCAGCCGGACAGGGGCTAGCGACGAGCAGTACTTC

D gene: TRBD2
clone size: once
V gene: TRBV9
J gene: TRBJ2-1
CDR3 protein: CASSRLGGSSYNEQFF
CDR3 DNA: TGTGCCAGCAGCCGCCTCGGCGGGAGCTCCTACAATGAGCAGTTCTTC

D gene: NA
clone size: NA
V gene: TRBV12-2
J gene: TRBJ2-7
CDR3 protein: CASLYRWTSGRYEQYF
CDR3 DNA: TGTGCAAGTCTCTACAGATGGACTAGCGGGAGGTACGAGCAGTACTTC

D gene: NA
clone size: NA
V gene: TRBV7-8
J gene: TRBJ1-5
CDR3 protein: CASSWREYSNQPQHF
CDR3 DNA: TGTGCCAGCAGCTGGCGGGAGTATAGCAATCAGCCCCAGCATTTT

D gene: NA
clone size: NA
V gene: TRBV4-2
J gene: TRBJ2-5
CDR3 protein: CASSHGGLRPEEETQYF
CDR3 DNA: TGTGCCAGCAGCCACGGGGGGCTACGCCCCGAAGAAGAGACCCAGTACTTC

D gene: NA
clone size: NA
V gene: TRBV27
J gene: TRBJ2-7
CDR3 protein: CASSSGFGDEQYF
CDR3 DNA: TGTGCCAGCAGCTCAGGGTTTGGCGACGAGCAGTACTTC

D gene: TRBD2
clone size: once
V gene: TRBV6-5
J gene: TRBJ2-7
CDR3 protein: CASSSTGTIPYEQYF
CDR3 DNA: TGTGCCAGCAGCTCCACCGGGACTATCCCCTACGAGCAGTACTTC

D gene: NA
clone size: NA
V gene: TRBV7-8
J gene: TRBJ2-5
CDR3 protein: CASNTQGFRETQYF
CDR3 DNA: TGTGCCAGCAACACACAGGGATTCAGAGAGACCCAGTACTTC

D gene: TRBD1
clone size: NA
V gene: TRBV7-2
J gene: TRBJ1-5
CDR3 protein: CASSLTSGQNQPQHF
CDR3 DNA: TGTGCCAGCAGCCTGACATCGGGACAGAATCAGCCCCAGCATTTT

D gene: TRBD2
clone size: once
V gene: TRBV30
J gene: TRBJ2-3
CDR3 protein: CAFSSGSTDTQYF
CDR3 DNA: TGTGCCTTCTCTAGCGGGAGCACAGATACGCAGTATTTT

D gene: TRBD2
clone size: NA
V gene: TRBV4-2
J gene: TRBJ2-1
CDR3 protein: CASSQDGGSTHNEQFF
CDR3 DNA: TGTGCCAGCAGCCAAGATGGCGGGAGTACCCACAATGAGCAGTTCTTC